What follows are 3 T cell receptor beta chains derived from one specimen sequenced in a study of shared clonotypes between healthy human individuals. The assay was immunoSEQ multiplex PCR, and TCRdb's table has in-frame clones only and misses some. The profile shows 2 million to 2.5 million clones, almost 96% of them singletons. Sequenced: naive CD4+ T cells sorted from blood. Stated subset: CD45RA+ positively selected. All receptors derive from a man younger than 35 in good health.

The chain has TRBV10-3 and TRBJ1-4; TRBD1 matches at 8 bases. CDR3 length: 15 residues. The junction had 7 bases not matched to a gene; V was cut back by 2 bases and J by 8 bases. Germline CDR1 reads ENHRY; CDR2 reads SYGVKD. CDR3 in DNA: TGTGCCATCAGTGAGGGCAGGGGGCCGGGAGAAAAACTGTTTTTT. This gives the protein CAISEGRGPGEKLFF.

V gene TRBV7-2 combines with J gene TRBJ2-7; D perhaps matches TRBD1 (5 bases). V was pared by 2 bases and J by 2 bases, with 10 bases between. This CDR3 is built from 14 residues. CDR1 SGHTA and CDR2 FQGNSA come from the germline V gene. The CDR3 is CASSLPGSAYEQYF. DNA of the CDR3: TGTGCCAGCAGCTTACCAGGGTCAGCCTACGAGCAGTACTTC.

The chain recombines TRBV14 with TRBJ2-7, with 8 bases identical to TRBD2. CDR1 and CDR2 from the germline V gene are SGHDN and FVKESK. After removal of 1 base from V and 2 bases from J, the junction contained 4 bases not matched to a gene. The CDR3 sequence is 15 residues long. The CDR3 reads CASSQASGGTYEQYF. CDR3 sequence (DNA): TGTGCCAGCAGCCAAGCCAGCGGGGGAACCTACGAGCAGTACTTC.